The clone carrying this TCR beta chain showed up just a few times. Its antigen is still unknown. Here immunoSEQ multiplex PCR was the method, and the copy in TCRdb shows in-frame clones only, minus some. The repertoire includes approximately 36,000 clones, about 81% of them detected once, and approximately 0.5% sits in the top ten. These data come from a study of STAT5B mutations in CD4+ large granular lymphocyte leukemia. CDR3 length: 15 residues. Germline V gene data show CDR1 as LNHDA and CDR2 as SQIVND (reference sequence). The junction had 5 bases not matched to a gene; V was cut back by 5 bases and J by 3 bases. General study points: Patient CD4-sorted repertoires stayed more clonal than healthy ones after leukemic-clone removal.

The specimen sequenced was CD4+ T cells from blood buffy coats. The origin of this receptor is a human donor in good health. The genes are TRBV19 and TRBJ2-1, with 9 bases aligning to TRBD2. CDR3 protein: CASSVAGGGYNEQFF. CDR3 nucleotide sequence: TGTGCCAGTAGTGTGGCGGGGGGGGGCTACAATGAGCAGTTCTTC.